The TCR beta chain under discussion was sequenced for a study of blood T cell repertoires in COVID-19. Original methodology: Reference gene primer amplification in the assay estimated nucleated cell counts. Profiling relied on immunoSEQ multiplex PCR, and the TCRdb table lists in-frame clones only, not all of them. V and J calls and clone size follow that table, whereas D and trimming were derived from the DNA. The repertoire holds some 290,000 clones, with 90% as singletons. This clone occurred once. Germline loops: CDR1 SGHTA, CDR2 FQGTGA. The CDR3 is 18 residues long. The V end lost 0 bases, the J end lost 1 base, and 13 bases lay between the germline ends.

Sequenced sample: peripheral blood. V and J are TRBV7-3 and TRBJ2-6, with a tentative D call TRBD2 (6 bases). This TCR was recovered from a woman aged 35 to 49 with COVID-19, enrolled during active disease. CDR3 amino acids: CASSLTWGLTSGANVLTF. The CDR3 DNA is TGTGCCAGCAGCTTAACCTGGGGACTGACATCTGGGGCCAACGTCCTGACTTTC.